The 14 T cell receptor beta chains reported below all come from one sample, sequenced in a study of T cells in Graves' hyperthyroidism and ophthalmopathy. Amplified TCR beta CDR3 regions came from RNA transcripts. Using the HTBI primer set, a first-round RT-PCR was run on the TCR CDR3. TCRdb independently ran MiXCR on the multiplex PCR reads; one entry per CDR3 protein. The sample has some 510,000 distinct CDR3 sequences; more than 45% are singletons. Input material: peripheral blood or thyroid tissue (not recorded which). These receptors originate from a woman between 18 and 29 years old with Graves' hyperthyroidism.

The chain carries TRBV7-2 and TRBJ2-7, with 8 positions matching TRBD2. CDR1 and CDR2 (germline): SGHTA, FQGNSA. The CDR3 covers 13 residues. The trim removed 3 bases at V and 9 bases at J, leaving 7 bases unmatched. The CDR3 loop reads CASSLTSDHGQYF. CDR3 bases: TGTGCCAGCAGCTTGACTAGCGACCACGGGCAGTACTTC.

This clonotype appeared once. The chain uses TRBV20-1 and TRBJ2-7; D perhaps matches TRBD2 (6 bases). The V end was cut by 1 base, the J end by 3 bases, with 13 bases between. Per germline, CDR1 DFQATT and CDR2 SNEGSKA (reference sequence). The CDR3 contains 14 residues. The CDR3 DNA is TGCAGTGCTAGAGGTCCGGGACTTGACTACGAGCAGTACTTC. Amino acid sequence: CSARGPGLDYEQYF.

This clonotype was observed a few times. This sequence joins TRBV11-3 and TRBJ2-5, with a possible D match to TRBD1 (6 bases). Trimming left V 0 bases short and J 3 bases short, with 14 bases between. Looked up from germline, CDR1 is SGHNT and CDR2 is YENEEA. This CDR3 has 16 residues. The CDR3 is CASSLEVTGREETQYF. The DNA for the CDR3 is TGTGCCAGCAGCTTAGAGGTGACAGGAAGAGAAGAGACCCAGTACTTC.

This clonotype has only a few counts. The CDR3 sequence is CASSPPGSPNYGYTF. The DNA of the CDR3 is TGTGCCAGCAGTCCACCGGGGAGCCCGAACTATGGCTACACCTTC. The chain has TRBV2 and TRBJ1-2; no firm D call. Germline CDR1 SNHLY, CDR2 FYNNEI. Trimming cost V 5 bases and J 2 bases, with 15 bases left between them. The CDR3 length is 15 residues.

This clonotype has at least ten counts. The rearrangement uses TRBV29-1 and TRBJ1-1; D is undetermined. The CDR3 totals 14 residues. In germline, CDR1 is SQVTM, CDR2 ANQGSEA. V gave up 0 bases and J gave up 5 bases, with 13 bases separating them. The CDR3 nucleotides read TGCAGCGTTGAAGAGGTCATCCTGGGGACTGAAGCTTTCTTT. Protein sequence: CSVEEVILGTEAFF.

The V gene is TRBV29-1, the J gene TRBJ2-5; the D gene is possibly TRBD2 (6 bases). The V and J ends lost 7 bases and 4 bases respectively, with 13 bases between them. The CDR3 length is 12 residues. CDR1 is SQVTM and CDR2 is ANQGSEA in the germline V gene. In DNA form, the CDR3 reads TGCAGCGCAGGGAGTAGCGGAGAGACCCAGTACTTC. It translates to CSAGSSGETQYF.

CDR3 in DNA: TGTGCCAGCAGTAGGGACAGGCGGGACGGCTACACCTTC. The encoded protein is CASSRDRRDGYTF. V and J are TRBV2 and TRBJ1-2, with TRBD1 identical over 8 bases. The CDR3 has 13 residues. The germline V gene has CDR1 SNHLY and CDR2 FYNNEI. J gave up 8 bases and V 5 bases, and 7 bases lay outside the gene matches. Using reference TRBV2 and TRBJ1-2 for the parts outside the CDR3, the full variable domain is EPEVTQTPSHQVTQMGQEVILRCVPISNHLYFYWYRQILGQKVEFLVSFYNNEISEKSEIFDDQFSVERPDGSNFTLKIRSTKLEDSAMYFCASSRDRRDGYTFGSGTRLTVV.

The chain carries TRBV2 and TRBJ1-4; D not resolved. Germline V gives CDR1 SNHLY, CDR2 FYNNEI. The CDR3 runs to 14 residues. Trimming stripped 6 bases from V and 0 bases from J, with 8 bases between. CDR3 in amino acids: CASREHTTNEKLFF. CDR3 in DNA: TGTGCCAGCAGGGAACATACAACTAATGAAAAACTGTTTTTT.

In this sample, this clonotype turned up many times. This chain uses TRBV2 with TRBJ1-2; 7 positions agree with TRBD1. The V gene's germline CDR1 is SNHLY and CDR2 FYNNEI. Germline trimming cut 6 bases from V and 0 bases from J; bases unmatched to any gene: 13. This CDR3 has 17 amino acids. The CDR3 DNA sequence: TGTGCCAGCAGACTGCCCGGGACAGCGCGGGCTAACTATGGCTACACCTTC. It specifies CASRLPGTARANYGYTF.

The V and J genes are TRBV24-1 and TRBJ2-6, with 7 bases fitting TRBD1. The CDR3 length is 16 residues. The ends lost 3 bases at V and 4 bases at J; junction bases unmatched: 5. CDR1 is KGHDR and CDR2 is SFDVKD in the germline V gene. CDR3 region: CATSDASGQGANVLTF. In DNA, the CDR3 is TGTGCCACCAGTGATGCCTCGGGACAGGGGGCCAACGTCCTGACTTTC.

In regard to this clonotype: Given a much more abundant clone one base away, this may be a read error. The rearrangement uses TRBV11-1 and TRBJ1-5, with 7 bases lining up with TRBD1. Germline V gene data show CDR1 as SGHAT and CDR2 as FQDESV (reference sequence). The CDR3 is made up of 15 amino acids. This CDR3 reads CASSLAGGANHPQHF. CDR3 in DNA: TGTGCCAGCAGCTTAGCAGGGGGCGCGAATCACCCCCAGCATTTT.

The rearrangement links TRBV14 to TRBJ2-7; D is unclear. The CDR3 totals 14 residues. Germline assignment: CDR1 SGHDN and CDR2 FVKESK. With 2 bases removed from V and 1 base from J, the gap between germline ends came to 9 bases. The CDR3 region is CASSQRELSYEQYF. DNA of the CDR3: TGTGCCAGCAGCCAAAGAGAACTTTCCTACGAGCAGTACTTC.

The rearrangement joins TRBV24-1 to TRBJ1-1; TRBD1 agrees at 8 bases. The CDR3 covers 16 residues. V was pared by 7 bases and J by 4 bases, with 13 bases of the junction left unmatched. Germline V gene sequence: CDR1 KGHDR, CDR2 SFDVKD. CDR3 in DNA: TGTGCCACCAGCCGGACAGGGCGAATTGACGGCACTGAAGCTTTCTTT. This sequence encodes CATSRTGRIDGTEAFF.

About this clonotype: A read error is possible here, since a much larger clone lies one base away. The chain carries TRBV7-9 and TRBJ1-5; D not resolved. In germline, CDR1 is SEHNR, CDR2 FQNEAQ (reference sequence). V was cut by 5 bases and J by 11 bases, with 16 bases left in between. This CDR3 has 13 residues. CDR3 coding DNA: TGTGCCAGCAGCAGAGAGCCCTATGGGACCCAGCATTTT. This codes for CASSREPYGTQHF.